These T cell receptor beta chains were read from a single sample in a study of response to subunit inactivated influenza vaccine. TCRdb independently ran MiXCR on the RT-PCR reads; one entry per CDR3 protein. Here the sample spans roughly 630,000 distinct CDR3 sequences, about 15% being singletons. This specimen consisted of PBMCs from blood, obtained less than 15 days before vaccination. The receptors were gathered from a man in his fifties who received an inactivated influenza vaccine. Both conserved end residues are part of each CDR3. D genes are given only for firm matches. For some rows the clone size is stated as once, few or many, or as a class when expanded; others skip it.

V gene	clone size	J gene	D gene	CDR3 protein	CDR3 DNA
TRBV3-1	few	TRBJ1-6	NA	CASSQRQDNSPLHF	TGTGCCAGCAGCCAAAGACAGGATAATTCACCCCTCCACTTT
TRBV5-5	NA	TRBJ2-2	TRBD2	CASSLLLLAGRNTGELFF	TGTGCCAGCAGCTTGCTTCTCCTAGCGGGGAGGAACACCGGGGAGCTGTTTTTT
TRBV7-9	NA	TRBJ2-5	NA	CASSLSPVLVGETQYF	TGTGCCAGCAGCTTGTCTCCGGTTCTAGTCGGAGAGACCCAGTACTTC
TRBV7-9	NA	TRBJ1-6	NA	CASSLVEGSPLHF	TGTGCCAGCAGCTTAGTAGAGGGTTCACCCCTCCACTTT
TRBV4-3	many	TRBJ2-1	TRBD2	CASSLLAGGPYNEQFF	TGCGCCAGCAGCCTCTTAGCGGGGGGGCCCTACAATGAGCAGTTCTTC
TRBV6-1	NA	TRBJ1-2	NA	CASSEAGGYGPYTF	TGTGCCAGCAGTGAAGCGGGAGGCTACGGACCTTACACCTTC
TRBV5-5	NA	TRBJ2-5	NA	CASSLSSAPEMLETQYF	TGTGCCAGCAGCTTGTCTAGCGCTCCGGAGATGTTGGAGACCCAGTACTTC
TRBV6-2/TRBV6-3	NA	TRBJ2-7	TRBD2	CASTAAGGYEQYF	TGTGCCAGCACCGCGGCGGGGGGCTACGAGCAGTACTTC
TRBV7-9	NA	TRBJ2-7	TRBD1	CASSRDRESSYEQYF	TGTGCCAGCAGCCGAGACAGGGAAAGCTCCTACGAGCAGTACTTC
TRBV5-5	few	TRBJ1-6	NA	CASSSSGGGPLSSPLHF	TGTGCCAGCAGCTCCTCCGGCGGGGGACCCCTGAGTTCACCCCTCCACTTT
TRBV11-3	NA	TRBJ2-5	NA	CASSMTSLETQYF	TGTGCCAGCAGCATGACTAGTCTTGAGACCCAGTACTTC
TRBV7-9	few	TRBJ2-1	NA	CASSRDRQSYNEQFF	TGTGCCAGCAGCAGGGACCGTCAGTCCTACAATGAGCAGTTCTTC
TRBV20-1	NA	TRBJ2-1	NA	CSARDGGLASYNEQFF	TGCAGTGCTAGAGATGGCGGCCTAGCTTCCTACAATGAGCAGTTCTTC
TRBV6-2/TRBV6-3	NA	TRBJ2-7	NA	CASRMTATYEQYF	TGTGCCAGCAGAATGACAGCGACCTACGAGCAGTACTTC
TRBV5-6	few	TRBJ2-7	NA	CASSLGQGFGQYF	TGTGCCAGCAGCTTGGGTCAGGGTTTCGGGCAGTACTTC
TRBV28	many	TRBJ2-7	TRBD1	CASSFWTGTGGTREQYF	TGTGCCAGCAGTTTTTGGACCGGGACAGGGGGCACGAGGGAGCAGTACTTC
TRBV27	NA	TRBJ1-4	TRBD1	CASSPLDRRMGTNEKLFF	TGTGCCAGCAGTCCCTTGGACAGGAGGATGGGAACTAATGAAAAACTGTTTTTT